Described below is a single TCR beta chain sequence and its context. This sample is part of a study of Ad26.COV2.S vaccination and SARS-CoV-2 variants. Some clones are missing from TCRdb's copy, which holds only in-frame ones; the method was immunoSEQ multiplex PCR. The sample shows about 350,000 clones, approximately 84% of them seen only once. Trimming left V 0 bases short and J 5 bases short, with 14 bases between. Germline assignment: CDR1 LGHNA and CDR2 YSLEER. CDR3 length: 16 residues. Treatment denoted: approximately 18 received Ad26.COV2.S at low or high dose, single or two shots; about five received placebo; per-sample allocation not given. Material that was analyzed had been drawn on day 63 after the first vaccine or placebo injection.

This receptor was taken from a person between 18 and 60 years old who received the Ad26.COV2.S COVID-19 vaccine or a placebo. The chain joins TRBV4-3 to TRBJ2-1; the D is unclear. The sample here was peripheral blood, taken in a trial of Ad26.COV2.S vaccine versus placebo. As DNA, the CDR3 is TGCGCCAGCAGCCAAGATACGGGCTTAGGCAACAATGAGCAGTTCTTC. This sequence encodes CASSQDTGLGNNEQFF.